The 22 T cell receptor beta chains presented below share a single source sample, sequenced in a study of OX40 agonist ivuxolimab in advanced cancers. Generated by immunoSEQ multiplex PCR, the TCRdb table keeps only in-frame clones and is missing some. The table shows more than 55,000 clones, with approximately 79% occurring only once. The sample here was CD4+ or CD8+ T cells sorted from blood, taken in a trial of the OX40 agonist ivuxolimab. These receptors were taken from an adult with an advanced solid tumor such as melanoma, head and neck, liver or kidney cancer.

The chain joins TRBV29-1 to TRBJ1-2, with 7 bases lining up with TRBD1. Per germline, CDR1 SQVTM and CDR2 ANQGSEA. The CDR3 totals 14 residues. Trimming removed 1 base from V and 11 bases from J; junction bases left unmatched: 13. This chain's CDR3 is CSVEVGGSPSGYTF. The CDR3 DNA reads TGCAGCGTTGAAGTAGGGGGCAGCCCCTCGGGGTACACCTTC.

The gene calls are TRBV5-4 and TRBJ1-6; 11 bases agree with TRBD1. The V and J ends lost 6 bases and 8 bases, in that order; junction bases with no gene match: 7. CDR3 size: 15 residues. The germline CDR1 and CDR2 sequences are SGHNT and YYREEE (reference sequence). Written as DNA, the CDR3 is TGTGCCAGCACCCTGGGACAGGGGGTAGATTCACCCCTCCACTTT. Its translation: CASTLGQGVDSPLHF.

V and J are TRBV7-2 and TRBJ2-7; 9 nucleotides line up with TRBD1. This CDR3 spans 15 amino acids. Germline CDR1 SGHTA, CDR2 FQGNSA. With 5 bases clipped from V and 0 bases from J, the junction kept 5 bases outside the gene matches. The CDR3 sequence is CASSEGTGSSYEQYF. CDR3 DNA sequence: TGTGCCAGCAGCGAGGGGACAGGGAGCTCCTACGAGCAGTACTTC. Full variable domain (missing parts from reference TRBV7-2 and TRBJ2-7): GAGVSQSPSNKVTEKGKDVELRCDPISGHTALYWYRQSLGQGLEFLIYFQGNSAPDKSGLPSDRFSAERTGGSVSTLTIQRTQQEDSAVYLCASSEGTGSSYEQYFGPGTRLTVT.

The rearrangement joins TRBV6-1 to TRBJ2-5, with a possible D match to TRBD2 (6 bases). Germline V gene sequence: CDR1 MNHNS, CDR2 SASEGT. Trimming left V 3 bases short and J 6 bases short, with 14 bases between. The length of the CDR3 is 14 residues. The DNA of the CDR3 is TGTGCCAGCAGTGAGGGCACGGGAGTGAAGACCCAGTACTTC. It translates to CASSEGTGVKTQYF.

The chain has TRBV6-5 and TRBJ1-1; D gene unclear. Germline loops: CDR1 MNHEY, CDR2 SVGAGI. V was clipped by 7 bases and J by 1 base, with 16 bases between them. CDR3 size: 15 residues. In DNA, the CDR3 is TGTGCCAGCAAGACGAGGCACCACTCGAACACTGAAGCTTTCTTT. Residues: CASKTRHHSNTEAFF.

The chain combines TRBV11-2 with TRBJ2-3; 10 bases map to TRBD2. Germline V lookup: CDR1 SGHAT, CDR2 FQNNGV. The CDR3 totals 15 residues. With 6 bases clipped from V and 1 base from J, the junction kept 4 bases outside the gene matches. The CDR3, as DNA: TGTGCCAGCAGGGGACTAGCGAGGCGCACAGATACGCAGTATTTT. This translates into CASRGLARRTDTQYF.

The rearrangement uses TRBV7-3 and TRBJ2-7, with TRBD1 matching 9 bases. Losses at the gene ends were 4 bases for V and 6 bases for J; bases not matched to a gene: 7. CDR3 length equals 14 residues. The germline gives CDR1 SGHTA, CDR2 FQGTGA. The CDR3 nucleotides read TGTGCCAGCAGCTCTAGACAGGGGGTATTCGAGCAGTACTTC. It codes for CASSSRQGVFEQYF. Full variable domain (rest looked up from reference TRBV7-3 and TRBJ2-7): GAGVSQTPSNKVTEKGKYVELRCDPISGHTALYWYRQSLGQGPEFLIYFQGTGAADDSGLPNDRFFAVRPEGSVSTLKIQRTERGDSAVYLCASSSRQGVFEQYFGPGTRLTVT.

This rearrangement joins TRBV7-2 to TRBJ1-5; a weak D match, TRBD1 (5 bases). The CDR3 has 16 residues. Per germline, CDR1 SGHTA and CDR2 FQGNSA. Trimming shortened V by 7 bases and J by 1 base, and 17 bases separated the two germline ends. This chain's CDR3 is CASTLGGIVSNQPQHF. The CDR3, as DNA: TGTGCCAGCACCTTGGGGGGTATTGTGAGCAATCAGCCCCAGCATTTT. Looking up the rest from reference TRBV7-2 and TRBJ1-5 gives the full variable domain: GAGVSQSPSNKVTEKGKDVELRCDPISGHTALYWYRQSLGQGLEFLIYFQGNSAPDKSGLPSDRFSAERTGGSVSTLTIQRTQQEDSAVYLCASTLGGIVSNQPQHFGDGTRLSIL.

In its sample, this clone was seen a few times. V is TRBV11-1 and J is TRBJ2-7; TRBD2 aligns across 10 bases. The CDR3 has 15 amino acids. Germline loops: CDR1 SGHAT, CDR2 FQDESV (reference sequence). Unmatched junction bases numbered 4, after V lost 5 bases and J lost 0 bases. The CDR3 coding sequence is TGTGCCAGCAGCCGGACTAGCGGTAGCTCCTACGAGCAGTACTTC. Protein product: CASSRTSGSSYEQYF.

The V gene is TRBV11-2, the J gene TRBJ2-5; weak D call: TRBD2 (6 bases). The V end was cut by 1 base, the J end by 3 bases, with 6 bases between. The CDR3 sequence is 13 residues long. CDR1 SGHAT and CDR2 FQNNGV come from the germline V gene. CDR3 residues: CASSLGEEETQYF. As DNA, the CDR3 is TGTGCCAGCAGCTTAGGGGAGGAAGAGACCCAGTACTTC.

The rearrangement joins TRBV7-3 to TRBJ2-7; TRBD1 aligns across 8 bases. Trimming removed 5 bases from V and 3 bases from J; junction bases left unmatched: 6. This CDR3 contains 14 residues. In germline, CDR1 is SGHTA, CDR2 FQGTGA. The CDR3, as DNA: TGTGCCAGCAGCCAGACGGGACAGGACTACGAGCAGTACTTC. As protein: CASSQTGQDYEQYF.

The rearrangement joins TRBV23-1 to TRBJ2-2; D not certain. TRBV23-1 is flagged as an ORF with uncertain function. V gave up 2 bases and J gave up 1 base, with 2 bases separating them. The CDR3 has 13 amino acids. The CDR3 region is CASSQGNTGELFF. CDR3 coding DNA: TGCGCCAGCAGTCAAGGGAACACCGGGGAGCTGTTTTTT.

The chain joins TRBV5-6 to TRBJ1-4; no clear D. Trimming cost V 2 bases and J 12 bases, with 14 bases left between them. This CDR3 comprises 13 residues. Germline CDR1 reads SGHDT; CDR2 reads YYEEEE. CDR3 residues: CASSLYAVGELFF. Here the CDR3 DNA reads TGTGCCAGCAGCTTATATGCGGTCGGGGAACTGTTTTTT. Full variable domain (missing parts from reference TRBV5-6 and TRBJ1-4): DAGVTQSPTHLIKTRGQQVTLRCSPKSGHDTVSWYQQALGQGPQFIFQYYEEEERQRGNFPDRFSGHQFPNYSSELNVNALLLGDSALYLCASSLYAVGELFFGSGTQLSVL.

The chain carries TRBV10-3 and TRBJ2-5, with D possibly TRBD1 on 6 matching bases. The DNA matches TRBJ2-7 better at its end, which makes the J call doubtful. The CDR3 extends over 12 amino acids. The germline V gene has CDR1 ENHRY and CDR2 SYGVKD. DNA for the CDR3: TGTGCCATCATGGACAGCATCGACGAGCAGTACTTC. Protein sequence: CAIMDSIDEQYF.

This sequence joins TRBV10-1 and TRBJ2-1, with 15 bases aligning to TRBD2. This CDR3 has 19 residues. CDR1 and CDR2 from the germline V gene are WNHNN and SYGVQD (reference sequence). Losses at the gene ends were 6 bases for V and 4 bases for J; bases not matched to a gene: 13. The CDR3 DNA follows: TGCGCCAGCAGCGAAGGACTAGCGGGGGGGCCTACCGCTTACAATGAGCAGTTCTTC. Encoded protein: CASSEGLAGGPTAYNEQFF.

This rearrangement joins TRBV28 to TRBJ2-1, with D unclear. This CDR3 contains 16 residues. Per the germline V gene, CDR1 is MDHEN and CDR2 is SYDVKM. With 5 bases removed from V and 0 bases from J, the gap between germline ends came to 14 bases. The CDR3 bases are TGTGCCAGCAGTACGAGAGCAGGTTCCTCCTACAATGAGCAGTTCTTC. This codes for CASSTRAGSSYNEQFF.

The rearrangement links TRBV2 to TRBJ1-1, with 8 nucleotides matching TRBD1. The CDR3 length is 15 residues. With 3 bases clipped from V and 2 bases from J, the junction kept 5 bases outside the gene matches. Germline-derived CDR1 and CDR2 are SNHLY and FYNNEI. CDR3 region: CASSEGTGLNTEAFF. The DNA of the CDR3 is TGTGCCAGCAGTGAGGGGACAGGCCTTAACACTGAAGCTTTCTTT.

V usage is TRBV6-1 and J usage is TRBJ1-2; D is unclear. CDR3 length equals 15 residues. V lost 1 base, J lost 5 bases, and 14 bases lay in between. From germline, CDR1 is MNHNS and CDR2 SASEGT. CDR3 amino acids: CASSEGANSRYGYTF. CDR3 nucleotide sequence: TGTGCCAGCAGTGAAGGGGCGAACTCTCGATATGGCTACACCTTC.

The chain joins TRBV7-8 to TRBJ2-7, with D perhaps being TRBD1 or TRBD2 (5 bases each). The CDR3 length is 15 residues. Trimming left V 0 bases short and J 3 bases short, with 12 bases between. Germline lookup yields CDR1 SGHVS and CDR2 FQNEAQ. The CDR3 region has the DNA TGTGCCAGCAGCTTAGCCGCAGGGAGCGGCTACGAGCAGTACTTC. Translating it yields CASSLAAGSGYEQYF. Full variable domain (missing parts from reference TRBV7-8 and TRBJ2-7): GAGVSQSPRYKVAKRGQDVALRCDPISGHVSLFWYQQALGQGPEFLTYFQNEAQLDKSGLPSDRFFAERPEGSVSTLKIQRTQQEDSAVYLCASSLAAGSGYEQYFGPGTRLTVT.

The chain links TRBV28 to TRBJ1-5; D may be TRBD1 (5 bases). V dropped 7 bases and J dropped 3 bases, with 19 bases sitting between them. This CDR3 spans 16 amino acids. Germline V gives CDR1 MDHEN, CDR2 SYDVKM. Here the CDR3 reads CASNSEGVFSNQPQHF. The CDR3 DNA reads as TGTGCCAGCAACTCCGAAGGGGTTTTTTCCAATCAGCCCCAGCATTTT.

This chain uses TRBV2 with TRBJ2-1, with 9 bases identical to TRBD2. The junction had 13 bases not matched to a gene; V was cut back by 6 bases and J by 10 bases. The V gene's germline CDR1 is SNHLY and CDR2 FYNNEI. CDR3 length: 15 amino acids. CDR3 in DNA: TGTGCCAGCAGAAACTTGCGGGAGGGCCGAGGGGAGCAGTTCTTC. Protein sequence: CASRNLREGRGEQFF. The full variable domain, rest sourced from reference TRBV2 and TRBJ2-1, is EPEVTQTPSHQVTQMGQEVILRCVPISNHLYFYWYRQILGQKVEFLVSFYNNEISEKSEIFDDQFSVERPDGSNFTLKIRSTKLEDSAMYFCASRNLREGRGEQFFGPGTRLTVL.

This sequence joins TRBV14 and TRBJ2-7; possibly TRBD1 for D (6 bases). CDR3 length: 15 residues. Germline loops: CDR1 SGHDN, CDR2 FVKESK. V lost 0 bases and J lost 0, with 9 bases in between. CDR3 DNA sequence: TGTGCCAGCAGCCAAGATCAGGGGTACTCCTACGAGCAGTACTTC. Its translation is CASSQDQGYSYEQYF.